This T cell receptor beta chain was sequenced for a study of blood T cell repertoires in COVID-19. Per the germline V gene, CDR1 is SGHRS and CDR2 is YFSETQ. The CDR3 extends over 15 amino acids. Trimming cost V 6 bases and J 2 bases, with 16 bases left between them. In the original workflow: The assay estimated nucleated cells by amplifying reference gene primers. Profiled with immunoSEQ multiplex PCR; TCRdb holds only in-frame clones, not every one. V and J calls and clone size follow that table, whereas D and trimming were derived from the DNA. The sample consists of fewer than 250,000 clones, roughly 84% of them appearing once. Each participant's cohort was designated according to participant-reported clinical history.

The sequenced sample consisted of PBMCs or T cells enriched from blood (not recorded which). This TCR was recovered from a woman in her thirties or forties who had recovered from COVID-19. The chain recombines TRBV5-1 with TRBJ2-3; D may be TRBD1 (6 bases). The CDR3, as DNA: TGCGCCAGCACGCTACAGGGAAAAACCACAGATACGCAGTATTTT. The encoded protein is CASTLQGKTTDTQYF.